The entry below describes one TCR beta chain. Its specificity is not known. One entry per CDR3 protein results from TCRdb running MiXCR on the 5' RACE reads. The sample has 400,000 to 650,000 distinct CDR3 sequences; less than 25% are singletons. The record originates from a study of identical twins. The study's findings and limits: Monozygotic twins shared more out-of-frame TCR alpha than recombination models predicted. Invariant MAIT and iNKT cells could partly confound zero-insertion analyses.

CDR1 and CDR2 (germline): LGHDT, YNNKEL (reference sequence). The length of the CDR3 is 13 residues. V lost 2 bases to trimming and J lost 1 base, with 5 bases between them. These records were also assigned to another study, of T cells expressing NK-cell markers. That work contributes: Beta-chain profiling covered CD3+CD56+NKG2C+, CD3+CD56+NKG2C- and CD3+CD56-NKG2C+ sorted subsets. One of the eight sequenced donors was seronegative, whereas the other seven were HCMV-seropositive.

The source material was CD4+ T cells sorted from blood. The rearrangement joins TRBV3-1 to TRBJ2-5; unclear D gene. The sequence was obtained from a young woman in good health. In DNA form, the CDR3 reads TGTGCCAGCAGCCAAACCACCCAAGAGACCCAGTACTTC. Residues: CASSQTTQETQYF.